Sequencing of this T cell receptor (beta chain) was carried out in a study of cytomegalovirus exposure and HLA in healthy donors (dated by TCRdb to the late 2010s). About the study as a whole: An earlier analysis of approximately 550 of the donors reported roughly 300 Gb of sequence data and more than 90 million unique TCR beta sequences from roughly 200 million T cells. An early release that covered roughly 600 HLA-typed donors contained about 300 gigabases of sequencing data and around 80 million unique TCR sequences. Among the roughly 410 genotyped donors, 75% to 90% belonged to the genetic ancestry cluster associated with self-reported Caucasian donors. The aim of the study was to test whether cataloging public T cell receptors could identify signatures of past pathogen exposure. The study profiled the T cell repertoires of about 640 subjects by immunosequencing and related them to cytomegalovirus serostatus. Along with the roughly 710-subject first cohort, a separate validation cohort of roughly 110 different subjects was used. To predict cytomegalovirus infection status, the study combined high-throughput TCR immunosequencing, statistical association of individual TCRs with disease status, and machine learning. A later analysis re-examined previously published TCR beta repertoires from around 670 donors and added high-resolution HLA genotyping to investigate patterns of TCR occurrence. Rather than using new phenotypic data, the later analysis identified candidate immune exposures from TCR beta sequences and from how often those sequences occurred across donors. To decide whether each TCR beta V gene segment behaved as functional or pseudogenic, an earlier analysis of 587 of the donors relied on high-throughput TCR beta sequencing. Donor age, sex, ethnicity and CMV serostatus were compiled alongside the repertoire data. A later genetic analysis used genome-wide SNP genotypes for about three fifths of the roughly 700 donors, treating that subset as a discovery cohort. All discovery cohort repertoires had been generated using a single sequencing platform. HLA typing covered class I and class II loci at four-digit resolution. The number of donors typed differed by locus, with about 629-640 for A, B, C, DRB1 and DQB1, around 560 for DQA1, 600 to 610 for DPA1, and some 440 for DPB1. Four to six DR-DQ haplotypes were handled as single units for association and clustering, since linkage in the cohort was strong. Across about 370 genotyped donors of the cohort, an average of roughly 230,000 unique TCR beta nucleotide sequences per donor were sequenced, and roughly a sixth of those sequences were non-productive.

On this clone: Its antigen is not yet known.

The research as a whole found: Only TCR beta chains were sequenced in this cohort, and the absence of alpha or paired-chain data limited detectable features. The only immune exposure information available for the cohort was CMV serostatus. A further reported finding was that TCR beta sequences accurately predicted the HLA-A and HLA-B alleles for most subjects in the first cohort. Across donors, most TCR sequences were observed very rarely, whereas some public TCRs were present in many individuals. The classifier was reported to diagnose cytomegalovirus status with high specificity and sensitivity in both the original and validation cohorts. In a later analysis, the rate of TCR association differed among HLA loci, with DRB1 alleles having the most associated TCRs and HLA-C alleles having the fewest. In vitro tests confirmed that three of the cytomegalovirus-associated TCR beta chains recognize cytomegalovirus antigens. Correlated functional status among segregating V segments might reflect linkage disequilibrium, but an unknown experimental factor could not be ruled out. Some IMGT-functional V segments, including TRBV6-2 and TRBV6-3, could not be distinguished by the 87-base-pair reads and were therefore excluded. According to a later analysis, parvovirus B19, influenza, CMV and Epstein-Barr virus appeared linked to several top co-occurrence clusters. In an earlier analysis of more than 450 of the donors, most TCR beta V segments were observed in productive rearrangements about 87% or about 30% of the time, broadly matching IMGT annotations. The earlier analysis of 587 of the donors excluded approximately 17 rarely observed V segments, including chromosome 9 orphons, because counts were too low. It was suggested by the authors that the approach could potentially be generalized to other disease states and immunological phenotypes. Assigning TCR associations to individual alleles was difficult when HLA alleles, especially DR and DQ, strongly co-occurred. A group of highly shared sequence variants was considered likely to be a technical artifact of the sequencing pipeline. According to a later genetic analysis, donors in an Asian-associated ancestry cluster had fewer N-insertions in productive TCRs than the approximately 670-donor mean. The study gave a list of about 160 TCR beta chains associated with cytomegalovirus. A later analysis found that most CMV-associated TCR beta chains appeared HLA-restricted, with HLA associations seemingly driven largely by CMV exposure. In a later genetic analysis, a missense DCLRE1C variant was associated with V-gene and J-gene trimming of TCR beta chains, and the association was replicated in an independent cohort. A later analysis associated 16,951 TCR beta sequences with specific HLA alleles at a false discovery rate of 0.05. Because HLA typing was missing for some donors at each locus, association tests included only the typed subset. Roughly uniform sequencing depth across donors was assumed in presence/absence analyses, although this assumption may not hold. Compared with equally common non-associated chains, HLA-associated TCR beta chains in a later analysis were more clonally expanded and had lower generation probabilities.

V and J are truncated by 0 bases and 0 bases respectively, leaving an intervening sequence of 9 bases. From the germline V gene, CDR1 is SGHRS and CDR2 is YFSETQ. The CDR3, from cysteine to phenylalanine, totals 15 residues. Left in the record is the CDR3 DNA by itself, 45 bases read in frame from the first base. The cohort was made up of approximately 670 healthy bone marrow donors. At the time of sampling, all cohort members were nominally healthy, though unrecorded immune exposures were likely present. The donor tested CMV seropositive and was one of the 289 seropositive cohort members. A peripheral blood sample was collected from each donor, and TCR beta sequencing was performed on peripheral blood mononuclear cells. The Qiagen DNeasy Blood Extraction Kit was used to extract genomic DNA from the blood cell samples. Libraries were constructed by the immunoSEQ multiplex PCR assay. For the multiplex PCR, a mixture combining 60 forward primers for TCR Vbeta segments and 13 reverse primers for TCR Jbeta segments was used. A multiplex PCR assay on genomic DNA amplified the CDR3 region of rearranged TCR beta genes. The amplified TCR beta libraries were sequenced on the Illumina HiSeq System as 87-base-pair reads. Under the source paper's analysis protocol: A later analysis tallied 75 million to 95 million unique TCR beta chains across the 666 repertoires, and around 9.9 million of those chains were shared by two or more donors. Raw reads were error-corrected and collapsed into unique sequences with a nearest-neighbor algorithm that merged closely related sequences to remove PCR and sequencing errors. V, D and J gene segments were assigned by aligning CDR3 sequences to IMGT reference sequences. Each retained sequence needed at least a six-nucleotide match to both a V gene segment and a J gene segment. Rearrangements were classified as productive when the CDR3 lacked stop codons and remained in frame with V and J, and all other rearrangements were classified as non-productive. Following IMGT convention, CDR3 was defined as the stretch from the second conserved V-encoded cysteine to the conserved J-encoded phenylalanine. The earlier analysis of 587 of the donors excluded sequences that lacked an unambiguous match to a single V gene segment. In an earlier analysis of approximately 590 of the donors, V segments were called functional above 56.7% productive rearrangements and were called segregating when the between-donor standard deviation exceeded 5%. A statistical classification framework was developed to diagnose cytomegalovirus status using the catalog of TCR beta chain sequences. A later analysis assigned V and J genes by comparing TCR nucleotide sequences with IMGT/GENE-DB human TR gene sequences. In a later analysis, CDR3 sequences and most-parsimonious VDJ recombination scenarios were assigned using the TCRdist pipeline. A later analysis defined each TCR beta chain by its CDR3 amino acid sequence plus V-gene family, and excluded reads lacking a unique V-gene family. To address suspected cross-contamination and a sequencing artifact, a later analysis removed under 600 highly shared, low-generation-probability nucleotide sequences. For each public chain, a later analysis derived a clonal expansion index from normalized ranks of inferred template counts within each repertoire. A later analysis computed generation probabilities with a VDJ recombination model fitted to out-of-frame rearrangements, and checked the results against IGoR. In a later analysis, hypergeometric tests were used to score TCR-TCR, TCR-HLA and TCR-CMV co-occurrence, with a repertoire-size bias correction applied to TCR pairs. To estimate false discovery rates, a later analysis permuted the HLA or CMV assignments 20 times. A later analysis grouped co-occurring TCRs with DBSCAN, adding TCRdist sequence similarity when clustering within HLA-allele-positive subsets. Repertoires with fewer than 30,000 or more than 120,000 public chains were left out of co-occurrence clustering, as were five repertoires with anomalous nucleotide sharing. TCRdb re-hosts the immuneACCESS table, in-frame sequences only. Its copies lack some clones; in the studies checked, an unresolved V gene accounts for under half of them, and the cause for the rest is not known. V and J calls and clone size are copied from that table; D and trimming were computed from the DNA. Per the sample table, the count is around 88,000 clones. About 5.9% of the sample comes from the top ten.

The material sequenced was PBMCs. The sequence was obtained from a girl aged 10 to 17 in good health and CMV-seropositive. This sequence uses TRBV5-1 and TRBJ1-1, with the D gene call left open. The CDR3 in this case is CASSLGAHLNTEAFF. The DNA is as follows: TGCGCCAGCAGCTTGGGGGCCCATCTGAACACTGAAGCTTTCTTT.